This TCR beta chain originates from a study of T cell repertoires in cytomegalovirus infection. Whole-study findings and limits: Identification of carriers of CMV plus the relevant HLA was performed using cumulative public TCR beta family frequency.

Looked up from germline, CDR1 is MNHNS and CDR2 is SASEGT. Trimming shortened V by 10 bases and J by 7 bases, and 7 bases separated the two germline ends. The CDR3 has 9 residues. TCRdb itself ran the reads through MiXCR, one entry per CDR3 protein. The sample lists over 45,000 distinct CDR3 sequences, approximately 19% occurring once. Comment on this clonotype: Its matching antigen is unknown.

The receptor's source is a human donor in good health (CMV status not recorded). Some clones in this sample may be carry-over from other donors' samples. The chain recombines TRBV6-1 with TRBJ1-2; D may be TRBD1 (5 bases). Specimen: CD8+ T cells from cultured PBMCs, collected from culture after CMV antigen stimulation. In DNA form, the CDR3 reads TGTGCCACGACAGCTGGCTACACCTTC. It translates to CATTAGYTF.